These 19 T cell receptor beta chains were all obtained from the same sample, sequenced in a study of cytotoxic CD8 clonotypes in ibrutinib-treated CLL. The data were produced by immunoSEQ multiplex PCR, yet TCRdb's version contains in-frame clones alone and is incomplete. The sample has some 300,000 clones, about 77% seen once. The source was PBMCs, collected before ibrutinib treatment. Receptors were obtained from a human donor with chronic lymphocytic leukemia.

This chain links TRBV25-1 with TRBJ1-4; possibly TRBD1 for D (6 bases). V was cut by 8 bases and J by 6 bases, with 13 bases left in between. The CDR3 length is 13 residues. CDR1 MGHDK and CDR2 SYGVNS come from the germline V gene. CDR3 amino acids: CASHRDWDEKLFF. The DNA of the CDR3 is TGTGCCAGCCACAGGGATTGGGATGAAAAACTGTTTTTT.

The chain is built from TRBV28 and TRBJ2-7, with 8 bases that match TRBD1. The germline V gene has CDR1 MDHEN and CDR2 SYDVKM. The CDR3 has 15 residues. J was trimmed by 3 bases and V by 1 base; bases with no gene match: 5. CDR3 nucleotides: TGTGCCAGCAGTTTATCCGGGACAGGTTACTACGAGCAGTACTTC. This codes for CASSLSGTGYYEQYF.

This clone has at least ten counts. The gene calls are TRBV29-1 and TRBJ1-1; 8 bases match TRBD1. Trimming at V came to 6 bases and at J to 0 bases, leaving 6 bases not matched to a gene. The CDR3 is made up of 14 amino acids. CDR1 is SQVTM and CDR2 is ANQGSEA in the germline V gene. In nucleotides, the CDR3 is TGCAGCGTCGGACAGGGCACCTTGAACACTGAAGCTTTCTTT. This encodes CSVGQGTLNTEAFF.

V and J are TRBV28 and TRBJ2-6, with TRBD1 matching 8 bases. V was pared by 9 bases and J by 0 bases, with 25 bases of the junction left unmatched. The CDR3 consists of 22 residues. Germline V gives CDR1 MDHEN, CDR2 SYDVKM. The CDR3 here is CARKRSFTQNGTGLSGANVLTF. The CDR3 DNA reads as TGTGCCAGGAAACGGAGTTTCACCCAAAACGGGACAGGCCTCTCTGGGGCCAACGTCCTGACTTTC.

The CDR3 region has the DNA TGTGCCAGCAGTGGGGACAGACATTACACCTTC. This codes for CASSGDRHYTF. The chain recombines TRBV2 with TRBJ1-2; 7 positions agree with TRBD1. This CDR3 comprises 11 residues. The ends lost 4 bases at V and 11 bases at J; junction bases unmatched: 4. Germline V CDR1 and CDR2: SNHLY, FYNNEI.

The genes are TRBV2 and TRBJ2-2; the match to TRBD2 covers 11 bases. J gave up 2 bases and V 4 bases, and 18 bases lay outside the gene matches. Germline V gene data show CDR1 as SNHLY and CDR2 as FYNNEI. CDR3 length: 21 amino acids. The CDR3 loop is CASSGPTGPSSGRSNTGELFF. The CDR3 DNA is TGTGCCAGCAGTGGCCCGACAGGCCCTTCTAGCGGGAGGTCTAACACCGGGGAGCTGTTTTTT.

This chain links TRBV5-4 with TRBJ2-7, with D possibly TRBD2 on 7 matching bases. The germline V gene encodes CDR1 SGHNT and CDR2 YYREEE (reference sequence). The CDR3 consists of 14 residues. V lost 0 bases to trimming and J lost 7 bases, with 14 bases between them. The CDR3: CASSLVGGAREQYF. CDR3 sequence (DNA): TGTGCCAGCAGCTTGGTGGGGGGGGCGAGGGAGCAGTACTTC.

This sequence joins TRBV11-2 and TRBJ2-1; 11 bases are shared with TRBD2. The germline gives CDR1 SGHAT, CDR2 FQNNGV. V was clipped by 3 bases and J by 3 bases; unmatched bases: 4. The CDR3 has 16 amino acids. The CDR3 region has the DNA TGTGCCAGCAGCTTGGGACTAGCGGTCCTCTACAATGAGCAGTTCTTC. This sequence encodes CASSLGLAVLYNEQFF.

The chain employs TRBV11-2 and TRBJ2-7; D is uncertain. The germline V and J ends were trimmed by 1 base and 2 bases, with 9 bases remaining between them. This CDR3 contains 14 residues. Germline CDR1 reads SGHAT; CDR2 reads FQNNGV. CDR3 residues: CASSLVQNPYEQYF. CDR3 nucleotide sequence: TGTGCCAGCAGCTTAGTCCAGAATCCCTACGAGCAGTACTTC. The full variable domain, its missing parts supplied by reference TRBV11-2 and TRBJ2-7, is EAGVAQSPRYKIIEKRQSVAFWCNPISGHATLYWYQQILGQGPKLLIQFQNNGVVDDSQLPKDRFSAERLKGVDSTLKIQPAKLEDSAVYLCASSLVQNPYEQYFGPGTRLTVT.

This rearrangement joins TRBV5-1 to TRBJ2-7; D unresolved. Trimming left V 0 bases short and J 3 bases short, with 13 bases between. The length of the CDR3 is 15 residues. Per the germline V gene, CDR1 is SGHRS and CDR2 is YFSETQ. The CDR3 bases are TGCGCCAGCAGCTTGGGGAACTCATTTGGCTACGAGCAGTACTTC. Its translation: CASSLGNSFGYEQYF.

This chain's CDR3 is CASSILRGQGDYEQYF. CDR3 DNA: TGTGCCAGTAGTATTCTGCGGGGACAGGGTGATTACGAGCAGTACTTC. This chain uses TRBV19 with TRBJ2-7; 9 bases line up with TRBD1. V lost 3 bases and J lost 4; bases outside the gene matches: 10. The CDR3 runs to 16 residues. Germline V gene data show CDR1 as LNHDA and CDR2 as SQIVND (reference sequence).

V is TRBV5-1 and J is TRBJ1-1, with a possible D match to TRBD1 (6 bases). The V and J ends lost 3 bases and 6 bases respectively, with 12 bases between them. Germline V gene sequence: CDR1 SGHRS, CDR2 YFSETQ. The CDR3 covers 13 residues. The CDR3, as DNA: TGCGCCAGCAGCTCCGCGGAGGGGGCTGAAGCTTTCTTT. It yields the protein CASSSAEGAEAFF. Supplemented by reference TRBV5-1 and TRBJ1-1, the full variable domain reads KAGVTQTPRYLIKTRGQQVTLSCSPISGHRSVSWYQQTPGQGLQFLFEYFSETQRNKGNFPGRFSGRQFSNSRSEMNVSTLELGDSALYLCASSSAEGAEAFFGQGTRLTVV.

The gene calls are TRBV5-1 and TRBJ2-2; the match to TRBD1 covers 7 bases. Germline CDR1 reads SGHRS; CDR2 reads YFSETQ. There are 15 residues in the CDR3. Trimming removed 4 bases from V and 7 bases from J; junction bases left unmatched: 10. CDR3 sequence: CASSRRDSLVGELFF. CDR3 DNA sequence: TGCGCCAGCAGCCGAAGGGACAGCCTGGTCGGGGAGCTGTTTTTT.

Concerning this clone itself: This same CDR3 is encoded by further DNA sequences in the sample. The chain has TRBV15 and TRBJ2-3; TRBD2 matches 8 bases. Germline V lookup: CDR1 LNHNV, CDR2 YYDKDF (reference sequence). The CDR3 has 16 amino acids. J was trimmed by 1 base and V by 1 base; bases with no gene match: 4. Here the CDR3 DNA reads TGTGCCACCAGCAGAGGGCTAGCGGGTGGCACAGATACGCAGTATTTT. Translating it yields CATSRGLAGGTDTQYF.

This chain's CDR3 is CASSVVEVSNYGYTF. CDR3 nucleotides: TGTGCCAGCAGCGTAGTAGAGGTTTCGAACTATGGCTACACCTTC. The chain recombines TRBV9 with TRBJ1-2; no firm D call. The germline gives CDR1 SGDLS, CDR2 YYNGEE. The CDR3 extends over 15 amino acids. With 0 bases removed from V and 2 bases from J, the gap between germline ends came to 11 bases.

V gene TRBV30 combines with J gene TRBJ2-7; 8 positions match TRBD1. Germline V gene lookup returns CDR1 GTSNPN and CDR2 SVGIG (reference sequence). This CDR3 is built from 15 residues. The ends lost 5 bases at V and 3 bases at J; junction bases unmatched: 12. This chain's CDR3 is CAWVRRTGILYEQYF. Written as DNA, the CDR3 is TGTGCCTGGGTAAGGCGGACAGGGATTCTCTACGAGCAGTACTTC.

The gene calls are TRBV27 and TRBJ1-6; no definite D call. The CDR3 contains 16 residues. Germline-derived CDR1 and CDR2 are MNHEY and SMNVEV (reference sequence). V lost 0 bases and J lost 5, with 11 bases in between. CDR3 in amino acids: CASSLSSPLNNSPLHF. The CDR3 nucleotides are TGTGCCAGCAGTTTATCATCCCCATTAAATAATTCACCCCTCCACTTT.

The gene calls are TRBV9 and TRBJ2-2; 11 positions agree with TRBD2. Germline CDR1 reads SGDLS; CDR2 reads YYNGEE. The V segment lost 8 bases and the J segment 5 bases; nucleotides outside the gene matches: 20. CDR3 length: 19 residues. The CDR3, as DNA: TGTGCCAGTACCGCAGGGTTTAGCGGGAGGGCTTTGGGAACCGGGGAGCTGTTTTTT. It yields the protein CASTAGFSGRALGTGELFF.

This clone was detected a few times. The chain uses TRBV30 and TRBJ2-2; D possibly corresponds to TRBD1 (5 bases). This CDR3 has 10 residues. Germline CDR1 reads GTSNPN; CDR2 reads SVGIG (reference sequence). CDR3 DNA: TGTGCAGGGGATGCCGGGGAGCTGTTTTTT. Translated, it gives CAGDAGELFF.